Each of the 5 T cell receptor beta chains below was sequenced from the same sample in a study of blood T cell repertoires in COVID-19. The method was immunoSEQ multiplex PCR; TCRdb's version includes in-frame clones alone and lacks a portion of them. The sample includes around 380,000 clones, more than 75% seen only once; the top ten take 0.85% to 1.3%. The sequenced material came from peripheral blood. The receptors derive from a human donor with acute or convalescent COVID-19. The donor label of this sample is uncertain.

CDR3 DNA sequence: TGCGCCAGCAGCTTGACAGGGGGCAGCTATGGCTACACCTTC. This translates into CASSLTGGSYGYTF. The chain links TRBV5-1 to TRBJ1-2; TRBD1 aligns across 9 bases. Germline lookup yields CDR1 SGHRS and CDR2 YFSETQ. V trimming: 1 base; J trimming: 4 bases; junction bases outside the gene matches: 2. CDR3 length: 14 residues.

The CDR3 spells CASSRYGTVTYEQYF. The CDR3 DNA follows: TGTGCCAGCAGCCGATATGGGACAGTCACCTACGAGCAGTACTTC. V is TRBV7-8 and J is TRBJ2-7; 7 nucleotides match TRBD1. Germline assignment: CDR1 SGHVS and CDR2 FQNEAQ. The CDR3 is 15 amino acids. The ends lost 5 bases at V and 2 bases at J; junction bases unmatched: 9.

This clone was detected a few times. The V call is TRBV6-6, the J call TRBJ2-7; TRBD2 is a possible D gene (6 bases). Per germline, CDR1 MNHNY and CDR2 SVGAGI (reference sequence). The V gene lost 0 bases and the J gene lost 3 bases, with 15 bases spanning the gap. The CDR3 sequence is 16 residues long. The CDR3 coding sequence is TGTGCCAGCAGTTACTCGGAGACGGGAGTCATCTACGAGCAGTACTTC. As protein: CASSYSETGVIYEQYF.

The chain carries TRBV20-1 and TRBJ1-1, with unresolved D. This CDR3 has 10 residues. Trimming took off 6 bases at V and 9 bases at J, with 11 bases between the two ends. From germline, CDR1 is DFQATT and CDR2 SNEGSKA (reference sequence). The CDR3 loop is CSARRVKAFF. The DNA of the CDR3 is TGCAGTGCACGGAGGGTGAAAGCTTTCTTT.

CDR3 sequence: CASSLLAAHSYEQYF. The CDR3 DNA reads as TGTGCCAGCAGCTTACTAGCGGCTCACTCCTACGAGCAGTACTTC. This chain connects TRBV5-6 to TRBJ2-7, with 8 nucleotides matching TRBD2. V lost 2 bases and J lost 0; bases outside the gene matches: 4. Germline CDR1 reads SGHDT; CDR2 reads YYEEEE. CDR3 length equals 15 residues.